Listed here is a single T cell receptor (beta chain). Here immunoSEQ multiplex PCR was the method, and the copy in TCRdb shows in-frame clones only, minus some. The sample holds roughly 60,000 clones, 75% to 90% seen once. These data belong to a study of blood T cell repertoires in COVID-19. On the study more broadly: Both acute and convalescent COVID-19 samples were obtained from the United States, Italy and Spain.

There are 14 residues in the CDR3. From germline, CDR1 is SNHLY and CDR2 FYNNEI. V shed 4 bases and J 3 bases; nucleotides not matched to a gene: 2. This chain links TRBV2 with TRBJ2-3, with 9 bases aligning to TRBD1. This TCR was recovered from a human donor with acute or convalescent COVID-19. The donor label of this sample is uncertain. Input material: peripheral blood. The CDR3 is CASSAGTGTDTQYF. CDR3 DNA: TGTGCCAGCAGTGCCGGGACAGGGACAGATACGCAGTATTTT.